The rows below give T cell receptor beta chains drawn from one sample of a study of radiation and T cells in renal cell carcinoma. Generated by immunoSEQ multiplex PCR, the TCRdb table keeps only in-frame clones and is missing some. The sample has around 140,000 clones, about 88% seen once. Source: blood, taken from a patient whose treatment included radiotherapy and nephrectomy. The source of these receptors is a woman between 70 and 85 years old with renal cell carcinoma. CDR3s include the opening cysteine and the closing phenylalanine or tryptophan. The D gene is left open where the match is weak. Clone sizes are given selectively: once, few, many, or a class where the clone is expanded.

-	TRBV6-5	-	TRBJ2-7	CASSYSGTIYF	TGTGCCAGCAGCTACTCCGGGACAATTTACTTC
-	TRBV2	TRBD1	TRBJ2-6	CASTGQSSGANVLTF	TGTGCCAGCACGGGACAGTCCTCTGGGGCCAACGTCCTGACTTTC
-	TRBV19	-	TRBJ2-1	CASSRDFYNEQFF	TGTGCCAGTAGTAGGGACTTCTACAATGAGCAGTTCTTC
-	TRBV10-3	-	TRBJ1-4	CAISEGGQLNEKLFF	TGTGCCATCAGTGAGGGGGGACAACTTAATGAAAAACTGTTTTTT
once	TRBV5-4	TRBD1	TRBJ1-1	CASSPATGRGTEAFF	TGTGCCAGCAGCCCCGCGACAGGGCGTGGTACTGAAGCTTTCTTT
-	TRBV18	TRBD2	TRBJ2-3	CASSPRAGVADTQYF	TGTGCCAGCTCACCTAGAGCGGGGGTGGCAGATACGCAGTATTTT
-	TRBV7-2	TRBD1	TRBJ1-1	CASSSGGDRVREAFF	TGTGCCAGCAGCTCCGGGGGGGACAGGGTAAGGGAAGCTTTCTTT
-	TRBV7-9	-	TRBJ1-5	CASSLGRQGNQPQHF	TGTGCCAGCAGCTTAGGCCGACAGGGCAATCAGCCCCAGCATTTT
-	TRBV9	TRBD1	TRBJ1-3	CASSGQGSGNTIYF	TGTGCCAGCAGCGGACAGGGGTCTGGAAACACCATATATTTT
-	TRBV15	TRBD1	TRBJ2-7	CATSGTTGASSYEQYF	TGTGCCACCAGCGGCACGACAGGGGCGAGCTCCTACGAGCAGTACTTC
-	TRBV28	-	TRBJ2-5	CASSLYSRETQYF	TGTGCCAGCAGTTTATATAGTAGAGAGACCCAGTACTTC
-	TRBV7-2	-	TRBJ2-1	CASRPGTYNEQFF	TGTGCCAGCAGGCCCGGGACATACAATGAGCAGTTCTTC
once	TRBV28	TRBD1	TRBJ1-5	CASSLGQGPSQPQHF	TGTGCCAGCAGTCTGGGACAGGGTCCGAGTCAGCCCCAGCATTTT
-	TRBV5-4	TRBD1	TRBJ2-2	CASSPSRGPNTGELFF	TGTGCCAGCAGCCCATCCAGGGGGCCCAACACCGGGGAGCTGTTTTTT
-	TRBV6-4	-	TRBJ1-2	CASSDAGARNGYTF	TGTGCCAGCAGTGACGCGGGGGCCAGGAATGGCTACACCTTC
-	TRBV7-8	-	TRBJ1-5	CASSLVKGQPQHF	TGTGCCAGCAGCTTAGTTAAGGGTCAGCCCCAGCATTTT
-	TRBV7-9	-	TRBJ1-2	CASSPSGGLGGYTF	TGTGCCAGCAGCCCTTCGGGGGGGTTGGGAGGCTACACCTTC
-	TRBV7-8	TRBD2	TRBJ2-5	CASSSTGTSGSFGETQYF	TGTGCCAGCAGCTCGACCGGGACTAGCGGGTCTTTTGGAGAGACCCAGTACTTC
-	TRBV6-5	-	TRBJ2-7	CASSPPGGAYEQYF	TGTGCCAGCTCTCCTCCAGGGGGGGCCTACGAGCAGTACTTC
-	TRBV5-6	-	TRBJ2-7	CASSLGLATPEQYF	TGTGCCAGCAGCTTGGGGCTAGCTACACCCGAGCAGTACTTC
-	TRBV7-9	TRBD2	TRBJ2-3	CASSLGSGGGTDTQYF	TGTGCCAGCAGCTTAGGTAGCGGGGGAGGCACAGATACGCAGTATTTT
-	TRBV6-5	-	TRBJ2-7	CASSYGNWGQYF	TGTGCCAGCAGTTACGGTAATTGGGGGCAGTACTTC
-	TRBV10-3	TRBD1	TRBJ1-2	CAISTGTGGVLGGYTF	TGTGCCATCAGTACCGGGACAGGGGGCGTCTTGGGAGGCTACACCTTC
-	TRBV11-1	TRBD2	TRBJ2-3	CASSVFPGLAGRADTQYF	TGTGCCAGCAGCGTCTTTCCTGGACTAGCGGGGAGGGCAGATACGCAGTATTTT
-	TRBV19	-	TRBJ1-3	CASSLPGKGSGNTIYF	TGTGCCAGTAGTCTCCCCGGGAAGGGCTCTGGAAACACCATATATTTT
once	TRBV4-1	-	TRBJ2-5	CASSHSPTLGDQYF	TGCGCCAGCAGCCACTCACCGACCCTTGGGGACCAGTACTTC
-	TRBV13	-	TRBJ1-4	CASSLRGSATNEKLFF	TGTGCCAGCAGCTTAAGGGGTTCCGCAACTAATGAAAAACTGTTTTTT
once	TRBV28	-	TRBJ1-2	CASSLVGALGGYTF	TGTGCCAGCAGTTTGGTAGGGGCCTTGGGTGGCTACACCTTC
-	TRBV4-2	-	TRBJ2-7	CASSLLPGGHEQYF	TGTGCCAGCAGCCTCCTTCCAGGGGGGCACGAGCAGTACTTC
-	TRBV29-1	-	TRBJ2-3	CSVEDQWGTVRTDTQYF	TGCAGCGTTGAAGATCAATGGGGAACAGTACGCACAGATACGCAGTATTTT
-	TRBV9	TRBD1	TRBJ2-2	CASSLGQVNTGELFF	TGTGCCAGCAGCCTGGGACAGGTTAACACCGGGGAGCTGTTTTTT
-	TRBV2	TRBD1	TRBJ1-1	CASTEGGTGNTEAFF	TGTGCCAGCACCGAAGGTGGGACAGGCAACACTGAAGCTTTCTTT
-	TRBV6-1	TRBD2	TRBJ2-7	CASSEGGLGPEQYF	TGTGCCAGCAGTGAAGGGGGACTAGGACCCGAGCAGTACTTC
-	TRBV30	TRBD1	TRBJ2-7	CAWGGQGAYEQYF	TGTGCCTGGGGGGGACAGGGGGCCTACGAGCAGTACTTC
-	TRBV11-2	-	TRBJ1-2	CASSAKRRDGYTF	TGTGCCAGCAGCGCGAAACGCAGAGATGGCTACACCTTC
-	TRBV25-1	TRBD1	TRBJ1-1	CASRQGANTEAFF	TGTGCCAGCCGACAGGGGGCAAACACTGAAGCTTTCTTT
-	TRBV10-2	TRBD1	TRBJ2-6	CASSPPPGQGPGANVLTF	TGCGCCAGCAGTCCTCCTCCGGGACAGGGTCCCGGGGCCAACGTCCTGACTTTC
-	TRBV5-8	-	TRBJ1-4	CASSPKGQYNEKLFF	TGTGCCAGCAGCCCTAAGGGACAATACAATGAAAAACTGTTTTTT
-	TRBV6-5	TRBD1	TRBJ1-5	CASTRTGGGNQPQHF	TGTGCCAGCACCCGGACAGGGGGTGGCAATCAGCCCCAGCATTTT
-	TRBV5-1	-	TRBJ1-3	CASSLGGGNTIYF	TGCGCCAGCAGCTTGGGGGGTGGAAACACCATATATTTT
-	TRBV7-8	TRBD1	TRBJ2-1	CASSSNRGLINEQFF	TGTGCCAGCAGCTCCAACAGGGGCTTGATTAATGAGCAGTTCTTC
-	TRBV7-2	-	TRBJ1-5	CASSLDGGGNQPQHF	TGTGCCAGCAGCTTAGACGGGGGGGGCAATCAGCCCCAGCATTTT
once	TRBV2	-	TRBJ1-4	CASSERTGEKLFF	TGTGCCAGCAGTGAACGGACGGGTGAAAAACTGTTTTTT
-	TRBV6-5	-	TRBJ1-1	CATQSGALNTEAFF	TGTGCCACCCAGTCGGGGGCCCTGAACACTGAAGCTTTCTTT
-	TRBV2	TRBD1	TRBJ2-5	CASARQGIGETQYF	TGTGCCAGCGCTCGACAGGGGATAGGAGAGACCCAGTACTTC
-	TRBV7-9	-	TRBJ2-1	CASSLDGGSYNEQFF	TGTGCCAGCAGCTTAGACGGGGGTTCCTACAATGAGCAGTTCTTC
-	TRBV19	TRBD1	TRBJ1-5	CASSTQGANQPQHF	TGTGCCAGTAGTACACAGGGGGCCAATCAGCCCCAGCATTTT
-	TRBV29-1	TRBD1	TRBJ1-2	CSVPQGAYGYTF	TGCAGCGTCCCACAGGGGGCCTATGGCTACACCTTC
few	TRBV30	-	TRBJ1-6	CAWSVSPPLNSPLHF	TGTGCCTGGAGTGTTAGTCCGCCGCTTAATTCACCCCTCCACTTT
once	TRBV2	-	TRBJ1-5	CASSPRTYSNQPQHF	TGTGCCAGCAGTCCCAGGACTTATAGCAATCAGCCCCAGCATTTT
-	TRBV28	-	TRBJ1-2	CASSHPGANYGYTF	TGTGCCAGCAGCCACCCGGGCGCTAACTATGGCTACACCTTC
-	TRBV6-1	-	TRBJ1-5	CASSDLGQPQHF	TGTGCCAGCAGTGATCTAGGTCAGCCCCAGCATTTT
-	TRBV5-1	-	TRBJ1-4	CASSLTGTNEKLFF	TGCGCCAGCAGCCTAACAGGGACTAATGAAAAACTGTTTTTT
-	TRBV2	-	TRBJ2-2	CANKGARGTGELFF	TGTGCCAACAAAGGAGCAAGGGGGACCGGGGAGCTGTTTTTT
-	TRBV30	TRBD1	TRBJ1-1	CAWSDRGTSFF	TGTGCCTGGTCCGACAGGGGGACCTCTTTCTTT
-	TRBV30	-	TRBJ2-1	CAWSVNGRGSNEQFF	TGTGCCTGGAGTGTAAATGGACGGGGGTCAAATGAGCAGTTCTTC
-	TRBV18	TRBD1	TRBJ1-1	CASSLGQTNTEAFF	TGTGCCAGCTCATTGGGACAGACGAACACTGAAGCTTTCTTT
-	TRBV15	-	TRBJ2-5	CATSTAGGQETQYF	TGTGCCACCAGCACGGCGGGCGGCCAAGAGACCCAGTACTTC